The clone carrying this T cell receptor (beta chain) has a handful of counts. This entry is derived from a study of blood T cells in healthy people across ages. The authors ran a second PCR of about 7 to 11 cycles using a sample-barcoded 5' primer and a J-beta primer mix. In TCRdb, the 5' RACE reads were re-called with MiXCR into one record per CDR3 protein. The table includes around 990,000 distinct CDR3 sequences, under 30% detected once. These data were also filed under a second study, of T cells of mothers and their children. Per that paper: Around 3.2 million TCR beta reads per child versus over 9 million per mother.

Sequencing input: blood. The TCR was taken from a girl aged 2 to 10 in good health.

DNA for the CDR3: TGTGCCAGCGGAGGAAACTCCGGAAACCTCATGGGCGAGCAGTACTTC. Translation gives CASGGNSGNLMGEQYF. The chain links TRBV27 to TRBJ2-7; TRBD2 might be the D (5 bases). This CDR3 spans 16 amino acids. V lost 8 bases and J lost 6, with 26 bases in between. Per the germline V gene, CDR1 is MNHEY and CDR2 is SMNVEV (reference sequence).